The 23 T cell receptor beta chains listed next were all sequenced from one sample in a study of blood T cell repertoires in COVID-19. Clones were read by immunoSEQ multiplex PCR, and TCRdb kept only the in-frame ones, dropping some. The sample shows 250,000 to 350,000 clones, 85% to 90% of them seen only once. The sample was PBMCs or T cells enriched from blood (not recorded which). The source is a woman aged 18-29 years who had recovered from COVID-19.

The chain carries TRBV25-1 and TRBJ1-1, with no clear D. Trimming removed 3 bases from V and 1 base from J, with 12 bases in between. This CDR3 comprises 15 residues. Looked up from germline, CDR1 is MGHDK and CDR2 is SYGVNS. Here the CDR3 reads CASSDLGGWNTEAFF. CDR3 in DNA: TGTGCCAGCAGTGATCTAGGAGGCTGGAACACTGAAGCTTTCTTT.

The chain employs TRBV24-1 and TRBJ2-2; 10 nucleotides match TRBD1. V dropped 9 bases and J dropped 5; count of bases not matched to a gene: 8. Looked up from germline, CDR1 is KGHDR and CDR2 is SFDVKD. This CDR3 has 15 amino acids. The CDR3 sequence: CATQTRQGATGELFF. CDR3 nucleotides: TGTGCCACCCAGACTAGACAGGGGGCTACCGGGGAGCTGTTTTTT.

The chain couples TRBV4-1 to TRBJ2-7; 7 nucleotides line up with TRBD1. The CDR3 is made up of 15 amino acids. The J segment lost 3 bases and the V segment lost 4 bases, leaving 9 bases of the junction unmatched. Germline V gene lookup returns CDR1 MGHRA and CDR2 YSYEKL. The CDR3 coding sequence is TGCGCCAGCAGCCCCCGGGACAGCTCCGTCTACGAGCAGTACTTC. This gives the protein CASSPRDSSVYEQYF.

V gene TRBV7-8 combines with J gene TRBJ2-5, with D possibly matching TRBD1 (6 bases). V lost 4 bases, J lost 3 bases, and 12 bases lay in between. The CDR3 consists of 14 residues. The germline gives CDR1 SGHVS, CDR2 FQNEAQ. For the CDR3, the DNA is TGTGCCAGCAGCTACAGGGCATCTGAAGAGACCCAGTACTTC. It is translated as CASSYRASEETQYF.

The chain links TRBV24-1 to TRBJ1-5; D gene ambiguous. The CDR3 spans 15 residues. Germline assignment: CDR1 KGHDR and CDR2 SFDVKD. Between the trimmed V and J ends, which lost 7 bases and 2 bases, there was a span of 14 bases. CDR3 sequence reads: CATSGPGQGNQPQHF. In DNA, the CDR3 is TGTGCCACCAGCGGTCCAGGCCAGGGCAATCAGCCCCAGCATTTT.

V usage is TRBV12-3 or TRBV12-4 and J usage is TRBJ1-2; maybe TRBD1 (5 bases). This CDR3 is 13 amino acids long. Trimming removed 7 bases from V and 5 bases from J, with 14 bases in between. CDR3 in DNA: TGTGCCAGCATCCCTGGAGCAGGGTATGGCTACACCTTC. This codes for CASIPGAGYGYTF.

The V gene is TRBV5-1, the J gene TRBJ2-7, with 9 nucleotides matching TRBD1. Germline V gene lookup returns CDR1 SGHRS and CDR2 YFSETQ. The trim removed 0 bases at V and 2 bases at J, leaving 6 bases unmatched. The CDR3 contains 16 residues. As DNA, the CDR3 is TGCGCCAGCAGCTTGGTTGAACAGGGGGCTACCTACGAGCAGTACTTC. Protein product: CASSLVEQGATYEQYF.

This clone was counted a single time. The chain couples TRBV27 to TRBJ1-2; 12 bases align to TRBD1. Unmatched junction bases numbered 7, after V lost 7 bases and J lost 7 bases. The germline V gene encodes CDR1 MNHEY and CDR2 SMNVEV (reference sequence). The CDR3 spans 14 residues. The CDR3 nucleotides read TGTGCCAGCAAGGGGGACAGGGGGCCTCTTGGCTACACCTTC. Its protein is CASKGDRGPLGYTF.

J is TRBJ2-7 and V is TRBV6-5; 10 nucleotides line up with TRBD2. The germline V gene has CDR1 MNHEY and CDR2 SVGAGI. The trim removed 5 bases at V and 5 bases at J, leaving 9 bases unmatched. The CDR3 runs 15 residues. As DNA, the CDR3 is TGTGCCAGCAGTAGGTACGACGGGACTAGCGACGAGCAGTACTTC. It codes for CASSRYDGTSDEQYF.

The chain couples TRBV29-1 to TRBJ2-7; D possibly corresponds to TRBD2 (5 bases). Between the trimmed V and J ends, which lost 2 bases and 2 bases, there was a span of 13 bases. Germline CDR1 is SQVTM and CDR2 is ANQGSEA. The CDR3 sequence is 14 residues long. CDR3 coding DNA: TGCAGCGTTGAATTAGCGAGCCTTCCCTACGAGCAGTACTTC. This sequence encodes CSVELASLPYEQYF.

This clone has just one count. In DNA, the CDR3 is TGTGCCAGCAGCTTATCGGTCACCGGGGAGCTGTTTTTT. Its translation: CASSLSVTGELFF. The chain uses TRBV11-3 and TRBJ2-2; D uncertain. This CDR3 comprises 13 residues. V was cut by 2 bases and J by 4 bases, with 5 bases left in between. Germline assignment: CDR1 SGHNT and CDR2 YENEEA.

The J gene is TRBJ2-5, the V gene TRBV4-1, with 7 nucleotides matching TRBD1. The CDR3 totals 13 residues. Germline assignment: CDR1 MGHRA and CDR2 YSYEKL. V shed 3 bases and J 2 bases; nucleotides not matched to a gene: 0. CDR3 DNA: TGCGCCAGCAGCCAGACAGGGCAAGAGACCCAGTACTTC. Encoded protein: CASSQTGQETQYF.

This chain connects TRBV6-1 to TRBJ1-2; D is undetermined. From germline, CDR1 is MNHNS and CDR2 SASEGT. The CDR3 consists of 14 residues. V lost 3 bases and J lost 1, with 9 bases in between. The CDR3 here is CASSEIHINYGYTF. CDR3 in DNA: TGTGCCAGCAGTGAGATACATATTAACTATGGCTACACCTTC.

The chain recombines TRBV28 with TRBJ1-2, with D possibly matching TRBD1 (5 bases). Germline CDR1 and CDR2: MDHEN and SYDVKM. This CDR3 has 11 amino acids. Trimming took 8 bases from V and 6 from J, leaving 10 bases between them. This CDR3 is CASVWGDGYTF. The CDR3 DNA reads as TGTGCCAGCGTATGGGGGGATGGCTACACCTTC.

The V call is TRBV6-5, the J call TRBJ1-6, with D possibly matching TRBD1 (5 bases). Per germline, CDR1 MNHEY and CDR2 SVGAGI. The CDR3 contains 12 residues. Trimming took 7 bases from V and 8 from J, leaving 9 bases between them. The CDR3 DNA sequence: TGTGCCAGCACCCGGGGGTATTCACCCCTCCACTTT. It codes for CASTRGYSPLHF.

CDR3 nucleotide sequence: TGCGCCAGCAGTCGGGACTCCACGAACACTGAAGCTTTCTTT. Translated: CASSRDSTNTEAFF. The chain joins TRBV23-1 to TRBJ1-1; a possible D gene is TRBD1 (5 bases). TRBV23-1 is an ORF for which the function is uncertain. V was clipped by 4 bases and J by 1 base, with 10 bases between them. The CDR3 spans 14 residues.

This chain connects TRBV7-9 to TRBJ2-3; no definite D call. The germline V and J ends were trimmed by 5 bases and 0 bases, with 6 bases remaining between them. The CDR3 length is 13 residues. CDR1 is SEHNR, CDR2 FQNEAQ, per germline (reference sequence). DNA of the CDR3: TGTGCCAGCAGCCAGGCAAGCACAGATACGCAGTATTTT. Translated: CASSQASTDTQYF.

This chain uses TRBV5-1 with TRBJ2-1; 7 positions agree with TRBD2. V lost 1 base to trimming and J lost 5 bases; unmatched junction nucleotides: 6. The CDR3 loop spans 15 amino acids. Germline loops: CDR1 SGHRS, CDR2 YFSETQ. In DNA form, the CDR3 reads TGCGCCAGCAGCTTGTTACTAGCGCAAGACAATGAGCAGTTCTTC. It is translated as CASSLLLAQDNEQFF.

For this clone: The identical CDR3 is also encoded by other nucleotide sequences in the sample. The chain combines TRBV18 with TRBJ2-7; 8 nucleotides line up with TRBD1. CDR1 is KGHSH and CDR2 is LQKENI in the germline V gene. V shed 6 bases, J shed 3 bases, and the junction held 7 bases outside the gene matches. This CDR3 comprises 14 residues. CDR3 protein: CASSPGTGGYEQYF. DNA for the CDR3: TGTGCCAGCTCCCCCGGGACAGGAGGCTACGAGCAGTACTTC.

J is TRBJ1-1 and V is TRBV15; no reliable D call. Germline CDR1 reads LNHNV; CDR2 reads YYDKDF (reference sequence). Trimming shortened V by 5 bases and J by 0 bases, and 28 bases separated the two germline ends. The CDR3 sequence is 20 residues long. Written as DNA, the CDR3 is TGTGCCACCAGCGGGTCATTGGCTAGGTCTCTGAGAGTTTTGAACACTGAAGCTTTCTTT. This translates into CATSGSLARSLRVLNTEAFF.

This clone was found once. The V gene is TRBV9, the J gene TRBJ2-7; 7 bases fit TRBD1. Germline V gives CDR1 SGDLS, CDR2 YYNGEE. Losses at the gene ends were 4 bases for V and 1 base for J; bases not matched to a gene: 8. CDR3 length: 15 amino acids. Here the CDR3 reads CASSPWDSPSYEQYF. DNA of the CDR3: TGTGCCAGCAGCCCCTGGGACAGCCCTTCCTACGAGCAGTACTTC.

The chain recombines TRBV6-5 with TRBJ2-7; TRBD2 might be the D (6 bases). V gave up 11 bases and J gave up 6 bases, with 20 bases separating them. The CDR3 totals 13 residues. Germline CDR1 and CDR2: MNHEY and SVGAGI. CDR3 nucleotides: TGTGCCCATCACGACGGGGGACGGGGCGAGCAGTACTTC. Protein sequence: CAHHDGGRGEQYF.

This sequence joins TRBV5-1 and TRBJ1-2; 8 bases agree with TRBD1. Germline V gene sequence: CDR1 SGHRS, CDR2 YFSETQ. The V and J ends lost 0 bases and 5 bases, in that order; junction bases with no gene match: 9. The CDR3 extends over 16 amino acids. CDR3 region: CASSLETAGGQYGYTF. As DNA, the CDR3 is TGCGCCAGCAGCTTGGAGACGGCAGGGGGCCAGTATGGCTACACCTTC.